This section outlines one T cell receptor (beta chain) sequence together with its context. Its antigen is still unknown. A read error may account for a junction end that differs from germline. The same CDR3 arises from other DNA sequences in this sample as well. The CDR3 loop spans 14 amino acids. Germline V CDR1 and CDR2: SGHVS, FQNEAQ. This record belongs to a study of cytomegalovirus exposure and HLA in healthy donors. Notes on the study in general: A missense variant in DCLRE1C was later tied to TCR beta V- and J-gene trimming.

This PCR relied on a set of 60 Vbeta primers and 13 Jbeta primers. Repertoires were generated with immunoSEQ multiplex PCR, while TCRdb's copy carries only in-frame clones and drops some. The sample includes approximately 200,000 clones, 70% to 90% of them seen just once. Sequenced input: PBMCs. This clonotype was obtained from a woman aged 50 to 60 in good health and CMV-seronegative. The rearrangement links TRBV7-8 to TRBJ2-7; possible D gene TRBD2, 5 bases. The CDR3 here is CASSLELAGDEQYF. The CDR3, as DNA: TGCGCCAGCAGCTTAGAACTTGCCGGGGACGAGCAGTACTTC.